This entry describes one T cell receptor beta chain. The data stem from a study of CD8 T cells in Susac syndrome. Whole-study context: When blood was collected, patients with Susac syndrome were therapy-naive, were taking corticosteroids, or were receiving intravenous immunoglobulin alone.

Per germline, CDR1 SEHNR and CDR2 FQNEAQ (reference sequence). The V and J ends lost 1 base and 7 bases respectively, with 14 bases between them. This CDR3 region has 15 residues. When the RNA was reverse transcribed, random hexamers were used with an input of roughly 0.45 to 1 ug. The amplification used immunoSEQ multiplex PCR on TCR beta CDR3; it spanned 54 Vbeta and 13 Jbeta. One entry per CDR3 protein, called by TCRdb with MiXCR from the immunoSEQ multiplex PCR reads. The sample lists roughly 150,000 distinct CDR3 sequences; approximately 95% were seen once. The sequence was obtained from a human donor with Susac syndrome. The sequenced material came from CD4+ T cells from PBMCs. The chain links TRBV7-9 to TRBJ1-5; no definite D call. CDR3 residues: CASSLGPEGRQPQHF. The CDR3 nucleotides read TGTGCCAGCAGCTTAGGCCCAGAGGGCCGGCAGCCCCAGCATTTT.